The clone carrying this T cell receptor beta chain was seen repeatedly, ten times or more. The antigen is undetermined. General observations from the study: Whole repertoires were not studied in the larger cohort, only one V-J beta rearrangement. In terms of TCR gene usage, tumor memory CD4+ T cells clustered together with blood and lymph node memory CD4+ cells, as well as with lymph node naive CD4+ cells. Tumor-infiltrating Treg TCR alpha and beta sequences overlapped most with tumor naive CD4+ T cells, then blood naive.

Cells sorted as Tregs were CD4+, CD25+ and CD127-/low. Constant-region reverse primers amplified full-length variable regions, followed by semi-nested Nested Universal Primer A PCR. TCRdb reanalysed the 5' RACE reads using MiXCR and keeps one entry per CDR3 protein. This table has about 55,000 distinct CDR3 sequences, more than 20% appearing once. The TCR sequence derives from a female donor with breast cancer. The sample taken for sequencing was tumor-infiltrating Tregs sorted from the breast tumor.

The CDR3 is CASSLIGSTGANVLTF. DNA for the CDR3: TGTGCCAGCAGCTTAATAGGGTCTACTGGGGCCAACGTCCTGACTTTC. The V call is TRBV7-3, the J call TRBJ2-6; D ambiguous. The V gene lost 1 base and the J gene lost 2 bases, with 9 bases spanning the gap. In germline, CDR1 is SGHTA, CDR2 FQGTGA. The CDR3 loop spans 16 amino acids. Full variable domain (missing parts from reference TRBV7-3 and TRBJ2-6): GAGVSQTPSNKVTEKGKYVELRCDPISGHTALYWYRQSLGQGPEFLIYFQGTGAADDSGLPNDRFFAVRPEGSVSTLKIQRTERGDSAVYLCASSLIGSTGANVLTFGAGSRLTVL.